The rows below give T cell receptor beta chains drawn from one sample of a study of blood T cells in healthy people across ages. TCRdb re-derived calls from the 5' RACE reads in MiXCR, one entry per CDR3 protein. The sample has under 1,100,000 distinct CDR3 sequences; under 30% are singletons. The data were also submitted as part of a second study, on T cells of mothers and their children.

The sequenced material came from blood. Every receptor here comes from a girl aged 2 to 10 in good health. CDR3s include the opening cysteine and the closing phenylalanine or tryptophan. D genes are given only for firm matches. Some rows mark clone size as missing; the rest say once, few, many or name a class of expanded clone.

clone_size,j_call,d_call,v_call,cdr3_aa,cdr3_nt
few,TRBJ2-7,TRBD1,TRBV5-1,CATSMGQGLYEQYF,TGCGCCACCAGTATGGGACAGGGTCTCTACGAGCAGTACTTC
.,TRBJ1-2,TRBD1,TRBV3-1,CASSQHSDRAFYGYTF,TGTGCCAGCAGCCAACACTCGGACAGGGCGTTTTATGGCTACACCTTC
.,TRBJ1-6,.,TRBV6-1,CASSGRGDNSPLHF,TGTGCCAGCAGTGGACGGGGGGATAATTCACCCCTCCACTTT
many,TRBJ2-5,.,TRBV7-6,CASSLASGVGKRTQYF,TGTGCCAGCAGCTTAGCCTCCGGAGTGGGGAAGAGGACCCAGTACTTC
.,TRBJ1-3,.,TRBV6-1,CASSEQLWRSGSGNTIYF,TGTGCCAGCAGTGAACAGTTGTGGCGGTCCGGCTCTGGAAACACCATATATTTT
once,TRBJ2-7,.,TRBV5-1,CAGSSTYEQYF,TGCGCCGGCAGCTCTACCTACGAGCAGTACTTC
few,TRBJ1-4,.,TRBV3-1,CASSQRASGFNEKLFF,TGTGCCAGCAGTCAAAGGGCGTCGGGCTTTAATGAAAAACTGTTTTTT
few,TRBJ2-5,TRBD2,TRBV27,CASSSIAGNQETQYF,TGTGCCAGCAGTTCAATAGCGGGGAACCAAGAGACCCAGTACTTC
few,TRBJ2-7,.,TRBV21-1,CASSKGMPYEQYF,TGTGCCAGCAGCAAAGGCATGCCCTACGAGCAGTACTTC
few,TRBJ2-1,.,TRBV15,CATSGAVGEQFF,TGTGCCACCAGCGGGGCGGTCGGTGAGCAGTTCTTC
few,TRBJ2-7,TRBD1,TRBV5-6,CASSHPGQGLGFEQYF,TGTGCCAGCAGCCATCCCGGACAGGGGCTAGGTTTCGAGCAGTACTTC
few,TRBJ2-1,TRBD2,TRBV6-2/TRBV6-3,CASSYSPLAGGHKNNEQFF,TGTGCCAGCAGTTACTCCCCGCTAGCGGGGGGCCACAAAAACAATGAGCAGTTCTTC
.,TRBJ2-3,TRBD2,TRBV13,CASSPGTSLLTDTQYF,TGTGCCAGCAGTCCCGGGACTAGCTTACTAACAGATACGCAGTATTTT
.,TRBJ2-7,.,TRBV7-2,CASSLWLTGQQYF,TGTGCCAGCAGCTTATGGCTGACAGGTCAGCAGTACTTC
.,TRBJ1-2,.,TRBV28,CASSPSTHKGEADYGYTF,TGTGCCAGCAGTCCAAGCACGCATAAGGGAGAGGCTGACTATGGCTACACCTTC
few,TRBJ2-3,TRBD1,TRBV27,CAISQGYTQYF,TGTGCCATCTCACAGGGGTATACGCAGTATTTT
.,TRBJ1-5,.,TRBV5-5,CASSLVGLDQPQHF,TGTGCCAGCAGCTTGGTTGGTCTGGATCAGCCCCAGCATTTT
few,TRBJ2-5,.,TRBV29-1,CSVEDGLQETQYF,TGCAGCGTTGAAGATGGTCTTCAAGAGACCCAGTACTTC
.,TRBJ1-2,.,TRBV2,CASSPSGRGKGYTF,TGTGCCAGCAGCCCCAGCGGGAGGGGTAAGGGCTACACCTTC
.,TRBJ2-7,.,TRBV21-1,CASSKENEQYF,TGTGCCAGCAGCAAAGAGAACGAGCAGTACTTC
.,TRBJ2-5,TRBD2,TRBV20-1,CSASSLAGGIQETQYF,TGCAGTGCTAGTAGTCTAGCGGGAGGCATCCAAGAGACCCAGTACTTC
many,TRBJ2-5,.,TRBV5-1,CASSPLGQETQYF,TGCGCCAGCAGCCCCCTGGGTCAAGAGACCCAGTACTTC
.,TRBJ2-3,.,TRBV6-5,CASRLSQATDTQYF,TGTGCCAGCAGGCTTTCTCAGGCCACAGATACGCAGTATTTT
.,TRBJ2-1,TRBD2,TRBV7-8,CASSRSAGAQDNEQFF,TGTGCCAGCAGTCGAAGCGCGGGAGCGCAGGATAATGAGCAGTTCTTC
few,TRBJ2-2,.,TRBV3-1,CASSRVGAGELFF,TGTGCCAGCAGCCGGGTGGGGGCCGGGGAGCTGTTTTTT
few,TRBJ2-1,.,TRBV2,CATDDSSYNEQFF,TGTGCCACGGACGACAGCTCGTACAATGAGCAGTTCTTC
.,TRBJ1-3,.,TRBV28,CASSDPAFGNTIYF,TGTGCCAGCAGCGACCCCGCATTTGGAAACACCATATATTTT
few,TRBJ2-3,TRBD1,TRBV29-1,CSVVGQGASDTQYF,TGCAGCGTCGTCGGACAGGGGGCATCAGATACGCAGTATTTT
few,TRBJ1-1,.,TRBV12-3/TRBV12-4,CASIQGRGTEAFF,TGTGCCAGCATCCAGGGAAGGGGCACTGAAGCTTTCTTT
few,TRBJ1-5,.,TRBV12-3/TRBV12-4,CASSYANQPQHF,TGTGCCAGCAGCTACGCTAATCAGCCCCAGCATTTT
.,TRBJ2-1,TRBD1,TRBV10-3,CAISVGTGYNEQFF,TGTGCCATCAGTGTAGGGACAGGGTACAATGAGCAGTTCTTC
.,TRBJ2-5,.,TRBV20-1,CSAGGASPETQYF,TGCAGTGCTGGTGGGGCTAGTCCGGAGACCCAGTACTTC
.,TRBJ2-3,TRBD2,TRBV5-1,CASSLDGTSGSTQYF,TGCGCCAGCAGCTTGGATGGTACTAGCGGATCTACGCAGTATTTT
few,TRBJ1-2,.,TRBV11-2,CASGLNSNYGYTF,TGTGCCAGCGGCTTAAACAGCAACTATGGCTACACCTTC
few,TRBJ2-3,TRBD2,TRBV20-1,CSSLAGVGDTQYF,TGCAGTTCCCTAGCGGGAGTGGGAGATACGCAGTATTTT
.,TRBJ1-2,.,TRBV6-5,CASSPHPNVYGYTF,TGTGCCAGCAGTCCCCACCCGAACGTCTATGGCTACACCTTC
few,TRBJ1-5,.,TRBV4-1,CASSHSRVRGINQPQHF,TGCGCCAGCAGCCATTCACGCGTCCGGGGGATCAATCAGCCCCAGCATTTT
few,TRBJ2-5,TRBD2,TRBV29-1,CSSGETSETQYF,TGCAGCTCTGGGGAGACTAGCGAGACCCAGTACTTC
few,TRBJ1-4,.,TRBV6-2/TRBV6-3,CASSYSDGHPNEKLFF,TGTGCCAGCAGTTACTCGGACGGTCACCCTAATGAAAAACTGTTTTTT
few,TRBJ2-5,TRBD1,TRBV20-1,CSATGQVGETQYF,TGCAGTGCCACGGGACAGGTGGGGGAGACCCAGTACTTC
.,TRBJ2-1,.,TRBV5-1,CASKPEILYNEQFF,TGCGCCAGCAAACCGGAGATACTGTACAATGAGCAGTTCTTC
few,TRBJ2-5,TRBD1,TRBV4-1,CASSQGRSGTGRETQYF,TGCGCCAGCAGCCAAGGGAGATCCGGGACAGGGCGAGAGACCCAGTACTTC
.,TRBJ1-6,.,TRBV7-9,CASSQEQFFQNSPLHF,TGTGCCAGCAGCCAGGAACAGTTTTTCCAGAATTCACCCCTCCACTTT
.,TRBJ2-5,.,TRBV5-1,CASSFESGVKYF,TGCGCCAGCAGCTTTGAGAGTGGGGTCAAGTACTTC
.,TRBJ2-5,.,TRBV29-1,CSVEEEGTGETQYF,TGCAGCGTTGAAGAAGAGGGCACAGGAGAGACCCAGTACTTC
.,TRBJ2-3,TRBD1,TRBV20-1,CSALPGQKITDTQYF,TGCAGTGCTCTGCCGGGACAGAAGATCACAGATACGCAGTATTTT
.,TRBJ2-7,TRBD1,TRBV5-8,CASSKGGADLEQYF,TGTGCCAGCAGCAAAGGGGGCGCTGATCTCGAGCAGTACTTC
.,TRBJ1-1,.,TRBV7-9,CASSRVTRWNTEAFF,TGTGCCAGCAGTAGGGTCACCCGGTGGAACACTGAAGCTTTCTTT
few,TRBJ2-1,.,TRBV9,CASSPGEGAAYNEQFF,TGTGCCAGCAGCCCAGGAGAGGGAGCGGCCTACAATGAGCAGTTCTTC
few,TRBJ2-4,TRBD1,TRBV7-9,CASRQQGAGNIQYF,TGTGCCAGCAGGCAACAGGGGGCAGGAAACATTCAGTACTTC
.,TRBJ2-7,.,TRBV4-1,CASSQDPGEIEQYF,TGCGCCAGCAGCCAAGATCCGGGAGAAATCGAGCAGTACTTC
.,TRBJ2-1,.,TRBV6-5,CASSSRGRWNEQFF,TGTGCCAGCAGTTCACGGGGGAGGTGGAATGAGCAGTTCTTC
.,TRBJ2-5,.,TRBV27,CASGSGLTQYF,TGTGCCAGCGGCTCGGGGTTGACCCAGTACTTC
.,TRBJ2-3,.,TRBV12-3/TRBV12-4,CASTNYRERTDTQYF,TGTGCCAGCACCAACTACAGGGAGAGAACAGATACGCAGTATTTT
.,TRBJ2-5,TRBD2,TRBV2,CASSVAGGPGETQYF,TGTGCCAGCAGTGTTGCGGGGGGGCCTGGGGAGACCCAGTACTTC
few,TRBJ1-1,.,TRBV24-1,CATSDPNSYAEAFF,TGTGCCACCAGTGACCCAAACAGTTACGCTGAAGCTTTCTTT
.,TRBJ2-7,.,TRBV12-3/TRBV12-4,CASSLGGRLVEQYF,TGTGCCAGCAGTTTAGGGGGCAGACTGGTCGAGCAGTACTTC
.,TRBJ2-1,TRBD2,TRBV7-2,CASSLATSGGPEQFF,TGTGCCAGCAGCTTAGCCACTAGCGGGGGCCCTGAGCAGTTCTTC
many,TRBJ2-5,.,TRBV7-7,CASSSGQMGETQYF,TGTGCTAGCAGCTCAGGTCAAATGGGGGAGACCCAGTACTTC
few,TRBJ1-1,.,TRBV6-2/TRBV6-3,CASSREANTEAFF,TGTGCCAGCAGCAGGGAGGCGAACACTGAAGCTTTCTTT